This T cell receptor beta chain was identified in a study of T cells after yellow fever vaccination (dated by TCRdb to the late 2010s). About the study as a whole: Memory subsets (EM, EMRA, CM and Tscm) were sorted on a BD FACS Aria III using CD3, CD45RA, CCR7 and CD95 staining. The SMART-Seq v4 Ultra Low Input RNA kit was used to prepare libraries from fractions with low cell numbers. To follow T-cell clones before and after primary and booster YFV17D yellow fever vaccination, bulk TCR alpha and beta repertoires were sequenced over time. Two healthy male donors made up the cohort, one aged 18 to 30 years and the other aged 30 to 40 years. Blood was collected at multiple timepoints before and after primary and secondary immunization, and bulk PBMC replicates and cell subsets were isolated. Sorting of memory subsets took place on days 0, 15 and 45 and at 18 months after primary vaccination, as well as on days 0, 15 and 45 after the 30-year booster.

CDR1 and CDR2, per the germline V gene (reference sequence), are GTSNPN and SVGIG. Including the terminal cysteine and phenylalanine, the CDR3 comprises 11 residues. Only CDR3 DNA remains: 33 bases, in frame from the first base. The treatment or condition label, as the study defines it: live attenuated yellow fever vaccine strain. PBMCs were isolated from peripheral blood using a standard Ficoll-Paque protocol. The RNeasy Micro Kit was used to extract RNA from sorted memory subsets. This clonotype was counted ten times or more. One base away there is no much larger clone; base qualities are not given. TCR cDNA was made using 5'RACE template switching, a step that added a universal primer site and unique molecular identifiers. cDNA synthesis was primed from both the TCR alpha and TCR beta constant segments. Two PCR steps were used to amplify libraries, with sample barcodes and sequencing adapters being added in the second step. Libraries were sequenced on Illumina HiSeq 2500 (2x100 bp) or NovaSeq (2x150 bp). On the study's bioinformatics: Reads were demultiplexed and collapsed into UMI consensus sequences with MIGEC, and V(D)J alignment was performed with MiXCR. Vaccine-responding clonotypes were identified with edgeR using replicate PBMC samples, with FDR below 0.01 and a log2 fold change above 5 up to day 15 being required. Each bulk clonotype received a CD4 or CD8 identity based on whether the sequenced CD4 or CD8 repertoire contained that clonotype at higher abundance. To estimate how each clone was distributed across memory phenotypes, clonotype frequencies in memory subsets were weighted by the numbers of FACS-sorted cells. TCRdb cleaned the public reads at Q25 with fastp, built clones with MiXCR and kept in-frame beta chains. Rows with a matching CDR3 protein are joined into one entry that keeps the most common DNA and genes. Clone size and V and J calls follow TCRdb, not the original study. The sample table records about 13,000 distinct CDR3 sequences; nearly 5% of these occur just once. Of the sample, 40% to 60% falls within the top ten clones.

Study-wide conclusions, independent of this receptor: In the sorted memory subsets on day 0, nearly all of the vaccine-responding clonotypes fell below detection. After the booster, most of the clones that had expanded following primary vaccination were detected again (roughly 97% of CD4 and 80% to 90% of CD8), which suggests that memory was broadly maintained. Because the study included only two donors, the extent to which the findings can be generalized is limited. Computational filtering was needed because FACS-sorted repertoires could contain abundant contaminating clonotypes from the bulk population. The secondary T-cell response was found to be weaker but faster than the primary response, with a peak reached on day 5 rather than on day 15. A small fraction of clonotypes showed up in both the CD4 and CD8 compartments, probably as a result of convergent recombination.

Specimen: PBMCs, either bulk or a sorted T-cell subset (CD4+, CD8+, memory, or dextramer-sorted; not recorded which), collected 45 days after the yellow fever booster vaccination. This receptor was identified in a man between 25 and 39 years old who received the YFV17D yellow fever vaccine. Here the chain combines TRBV30 and TRBJ2-5; 9 bases in the junction line up with TRBD1. This receptor has the CDR3 CGGTGQETQYF. The sequenced DNA: TGTGGGGGGACAGGGCAAGAGACCCAGTACTTC.